This T cell receptor (beta chain) was found in a study of control samples from healthy donors and cancer patients. Method: immunoSEQ multiplex PCR; TCRdb's copy keeps in-frame clones and lacks some. The top ten hold approximately 9% of the sample, which has about 130,000 clones, 85% to 95% seen once. This clone was seen only once. Germline assignment: CDR1 GTSNPN and CDR2 SVGIG (reference sequence). V lost 3 bases and J 0 bases, leaving 9 bases between the germline ends. The CDR3 runs 13 residues. V is TRBV30 and J is TRBJ2-7, with no clear D. Material: blood. The sequence was obtained from a man aged 18 to 30 in good health. The CDR3 region is CAWRYSGSYEQYF. In DNA form, the CDR3 reads TGTGCCTGGAGATACTCGGGCTCCTACGAGCAGTACTTC.